These 8 T cell receptor beta chains were sequenced from one sample in a study of shared T cell receptors in the human thymus. Clones were read by immunoSEQ multiplex PCR, and TCRdb kept only the in-frame ones, dropping some. The sample contains 600,000 or so clones, around 87% of which appear only once. These data were also reused for a study on human thymus T cells.

The sequenced material came from thymocytes. These receptors were obtained from a boy in the first two years of life with a congenital heart defect.

CDR3 sequence reads: CASSLVGVGSGGAKYEQFF. The CDR3 DNA is TGCGCCAGCAGCTTGGTGGGGGTTGGTAGCGGGGGGGCCAAGTATGAGCAGTTCTTC. The chain uses TRBV5-1 and TRBJ2-1, with 11 bases matching TRBD2. The CDR3 is 19 amino acids. Per the germline V gene, CDR1 is SGHRS and CDR2 is YFSETQ. Losses at the gene ends were 0 bases for V and 8 bases for J; bases not matched to a gene: 16. The variable domain in full, with the rest retrieved from reference TRBV5-1 and TRBJ2-1, is KAGVTQTPRYLIKTRGQQVTLSCSPISGHRSVSWYQQTPGQGLQFLFEYFSETQRNKGNFPGRFSGRQFSNSRSEMNVSTLELGDSALYLCASSLVGVGSGGAKYEQFFGPGTRLTVL.

This clone was detected only a few times. The chain is built from TRBV18 and TRBJ2-7; 8 nucleotides agree with TRBD1. Germline V lookup: CDR1 KGHSH, CDR2 LQKENI. V lost 5 bases and J lost 4; bases outside the gene matches: 7. This CDR3 comprises 14 residues. The CDR3, as DNA: TGTGCCAGCTCAAGGAGGACAGGGTATTACGAGCAGTACTTC. Translated: CASSRRTGYYEQYF.

This chain joins TRBV7-6 and TRBJ2-5; TRBD2 matches at 10 bases. After removal of 4 bases from V and 5 bases from J, the junction contained 10 bases not matched to a gene. Germline assignment: CDR1 SGHVS and CDR2 FNYEAQ. CDR3 size: 16 residues. The chain's CDR3 is CASSSPPGLAWETQYF. The CDR3 nucleotides read TGTGCCAGCAGCTCCCCCCCGGGACTAGCGTGGGAGACCCAGTACTTC.

This clone was seen a few times. This chain links TRBV10-3 with TRBJ1-2; a possible D gene is TRBD1 (5 bases). V gave up 10 bases and J gave up 7 bases, with 13 bases separating them. CDR1 ENHRY and CDR2 SYGVKD come from the germline V gene. CDR3 length: 11 amino acids. Here the CDR3 DNA reads TGTGCCACCGCGGGGGAAGCTGGCTACACCTTC. It yields the protein CATAGEAGYTF.

J is TRBJ2-7 and V is TRBV15; D ambiguous. The CDR3 length is 13 residues. CDR1 is LNHNV and CDR2 is YYDKDF in the germline V gene (reference sequence). Trimming stripped 0 bases from V and 5 bases from J, with 8 bases between. The CDR3 loop is CATSRDRSHEQYF. Here the CDR3 DNA reads TGTGCCACCAGCAGAGATCGGTCCCACGAGCAGTACTTC.

DNA for the CDR3: TGTGCCAGCAGCGCGGAGGGCAGGGATGAGAACACTGAAGCTTTCTTT. Its protein is CASSAEGRDENTEAFF. The rearrangement uses TRBV5-6 and TRBJ1-1, with D perhaps matching TRBD1 (5 bases). The V and J ends lost 4 bases and 1 base respectively, with 17 bases between them. The germline V gene encodes CDR1 SGHDT and CDR2 YYEEEE. The CDR3 is 16 amino acids.

The CDR3 coding sequence is TGTGCCAGCAGACCCCGAACGGGACAATTACCGGGAAACACCATATATTTT. Its translation: CASRPRTGQLPGNTIYF. The chain joins TRBV25-1 to TRBJ1-3, with a tentative D call TRBD1 (6 bases). Deletions cut 6 bases from V and 4 bases from J, with 22 bases between. CDR1 and CDR2 (germline): MGHDK, SYGVNS. The CDR3 spans 17 residues.

The rearrangement links TRBV2 to TRBJ2-1, with D unclear. V was cut by 6 bases and J by 4 bases, with 7 bases left in between. The CDR3 has 12 residues. Germline loops: CDR1 SNHLY, CDR2 FYNNEI. This chain's CDR3 is CASRGSYNEQFF. Here the CDR3 DNA reads TGTGCCAGCAGGGGCAGTTACAATGAGCAGTTCTTC.